These 13 T cell receptor beta chains were all obtained from the same sample, sequenced in a study of cytomegalovirus exposure and HLA in healthy donors. The PCR employed 60 Vbeta primers together with 13 Jbeta primers. Only in-frame clones appear in the TCRdb table, and some are missing; sequencing was by immunoSEQ multiplex PCR. The profile shows about 95,000 clones, approximately 85% of them singletons. Input material: PBMCs. The receptor source for this set is a man under 40 in good health and CMV-seropositive.

Concerning this clone: A junction end diverges from the germline sequence, so it may reflect a read error. The genes are TRBV18 and TRBJ1-2, with D unclear. The CDR3 loop spans 14 amino acids. Germline V gives CDR1 KGHSH, CDR2 LQKENI. CDR3 in amino acids: CASSPPPDGQGYTF. The CDR3 DNA reads as TGTGCCAGCTCTCCACCGCCAGATGGGCAGGGCTACACCTTC.

V and J are TRBV27 and TRBJ2-3; D remains unclear. This CDR3 contains 13 residues. The V gene lost 1 base and the J gene lost 6 bases, with 8 bases spanning the gap. CDR1 and CDR2 from the germline V gene are MNHEY and SMNVEV (reference sequence). CDR3 sequence (DNA): TGTGCCAGCAGTTTATTTTGGGCGGATACGCAGTATTTT. Encoded protein: CASSLFWADTQYF.

This chain uses TRBV30 with TRBJ2-6, with 8 nucleotides matching TRBD1. The V segment lost 3 bases and the J segment 1 base; nucleotides outside the gene matches: 11. The germline CDR1 and CDR2 sequences are GTSNPN and SVGIG (reference sequence). This CDR3 comprises 18 residues. The CDR3 region has the DNA TGTGCCTGGAGCCGGACAGGGTCGCCCCTTTCTGGGGCCAACGTCCTGACTTTC. It specifies CAWSRTGSPLSGANVLTF.

With respect to this clone: Since no conserved phenylalanine or tryptophan closes the CDR3, a read error is the likely cause. No DNA is shown, since the ends of the CDR3 on it are uncertain; the CDR3 is the one TCRdb lists. J is TRBJ1-3 and V is TRBV21-1; TRBD1, the table's D call, was not compared with the DNA. TRBV21-1 is annotated as a pseudogene. Ends included, the CDR3 has 14 residues. The chain's CDR3 is CASSKNRGRYFDLL.

The chain recombines TRBV27 with TRBJ2-1; a weak D match, TRBD2 (5 bases). The CDR3 runs 16 residues. Germline values: CDR1 MNHEY, CDR2 SMNVEV (reference sequence). V dropped 6 bases and J dropped 1 base, with 16 bases sitting between them. The CDR3 nucleotides read TGTGCCAGCAGGTCGGACTTCTCAAAATCCTACAATGAGCAGTTCTTC. This encodes CASRSDFSKSYNEQFF.

This clone came up once. The chain combines TRBV7-8 with TRBJ2-7; 9 nucleotides line up with TRBD1. Germline V lookup: CDR1 SGHVS, CDR2 FQNEAQ. This CDR3 comprises 15 residues. J gave up 6 bases and V 6 bases, and 12 bases lay outside the gene matches. The CDR3 reads CASRHEPGQGREQYF. The DNA for the CDR3 is TGTGCCAGCAGGCACGAGCCGGGACAGGGTCGCGAGCAGTACTTC.

The chain joins TRBV28 to TRBJ1-1; no clear D gene. This CDR3 has 15 residues. CDR1 and CDR2 (germline): MDHEN, SYDVKM. Trimming cost V 3 bases and J 4 bases, with 15 bases left between them. The CDR3 sequence is CASSFGLGTGTEAFF. CDR3 bases: TGTGCCAGCAGTTTTGGGTTGGGTACGGGCACTGAAGCTTTCTTT.

The genes are TRBV6-5 and TRBJ1-6; D remains unclear. Trimming removed 5 bases at V and 7 bases at J, with 6 bases between. Germline CDR1 is MNHEY and CDR2 is SVGAGI. This CDR3 is built from 12 residues. CDR3 amino acids: CASSTQNSPLHF. The CDR3 DNA is TGTGCCAGCAGTACGCAGAATTCACCCCTCCACTTT.

The gene calls are TRBV27 and TRBJ1-2; TRBD1 agrees at 8 bases. There are 16 residues in the CDR3. Germline V gene lookup returns CDR1 MNHEY and CDR2 SMNVEV (reference sequence). J was trimmed by 4 bases and V by 10 bases; bases with no gene match: 17. CDR3 sequence: CATKGTGTPPGYGYTF. The CDR3 bases are TGTGCCACCAAAGGGACAGGTACCCCTCCTGGCTATGGCTACACCTTC.

This chain uses TRBV7-9 with TRBJ2-3, with D tentatively TRBD1 (5 bases). Trimming took off 7 bases at V and 5 bases at J, with 16 bases between the two ends. This CDR3 is built from 14 residues. Germline-derived CDR1 and CDR2 are SEHNR and FQNEAQ (reference sequence). The CDR3 DNA sequence: TGTGCCAGCACCCACCCGACAGCTAGAGATACGCAGTATTTT. Translated: CASTHPTARDTQYF.

This clone was counted at least ten times. V usage is TRBV6-6 and J usage is TRBJ1-1; TRBD1 aligns across 7 bases. The V gene's germline CDR1 is MNHNY and CDR2 SVGAGI (reference sequence). The CDR3 contains 13 residues. After removal of 5 bases from V and 9 bases from J, the junction contained 9 bases not matched to a gene. Here the CDR3 DNA reads TGTGCCAGCAGTAACCTCGACAGGGTACAAGCTTTCTTT. Protein product: CASSNLDRVQAFF.

The rearrangement joins TRBV6-6 to TRBJ2-1; TRBD2 might be the D (6 bases). The ends were cut back, 2 bases at V and 4 bases at J, with 12 bases in the middle. Germline values: CDR1 MNHNY, CDR2 SVGAGI (reference sequence). The CDR3 sequence is 15 residues long. The DNA of the CDR3 is TGTGCCAGCAGTTACCCGCAGCGGGCTTACAATGAGCAGTTCTTC. Its protein is CASSYPQRAYNEQFF.

The rearrangement uses TRBV7-9 and TRBJ1-4; the D gene is possibly TRBD1 (6 bases). The germline V gene has CDR1 SEHNR and CDR2 FQNEAQ (reference sequence). V was clipped by 5 bases and J by 8 bases, with 12 bases between them. There are 13 residues in the CDR3. The CDR3 DNA reads TGTGCCAGCAGCCCTCTAACAGGGGAAAAACTGTTTTTT. This codes for CASSPLTGEKLFF.